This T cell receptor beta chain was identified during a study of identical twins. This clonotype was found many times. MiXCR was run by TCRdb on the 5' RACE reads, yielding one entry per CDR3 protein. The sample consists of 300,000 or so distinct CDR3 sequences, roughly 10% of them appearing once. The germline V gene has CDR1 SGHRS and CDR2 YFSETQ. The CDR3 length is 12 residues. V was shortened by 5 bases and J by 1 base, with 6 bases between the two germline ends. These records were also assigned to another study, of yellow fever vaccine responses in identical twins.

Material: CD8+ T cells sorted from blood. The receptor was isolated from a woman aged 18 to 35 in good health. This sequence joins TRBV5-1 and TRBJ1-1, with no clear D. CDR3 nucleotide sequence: TGCGCCAGCAGATCCCAGAACACTGAAGCTTTCTTT. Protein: CASRSQNTEAFF.